The present T cell receptor (beta chain) was sequenced within a study of shared clonotypes between healthy human individuals. In the study overall: The study enrolled two women and three men aged 18 to 49. The plates for each donor numbered three CD4 naive, three CD4 memory, two CD8 naive and one CD8 memory.

Samples underwent the assay at deep level. Sequencing was performed with immunoSEQ multiplex PCR; in TCRdb, only in-frame clones are kept and a portion is missing. The sample lists about 300,000 clones, roughly 70% occurring once. Study conclusions and caveats: Relative to memory subsets, naive subsets generally showed larger estimated richness.

Remarks on this clone: No antigen is known for it.

CDR3 size: 15 residues. Trimming removed 8 bases from V and 2 bases from J; junction bases left unmatched: 9. Germline V gene sequence: CDR1 MNHEY, CDR2 SVGAGI. The TCR comes from a man aged 25-45 years in good health. Sequencing used memory CD4+ T cells sorted from blood. The sample's subset: CD45RA-negative fraction. This chain joins TRBV6-5 and TRBJ1-3, with TRBD1 identical over 7 bases. As DNA, the CDR3 is TGTGCCAGCTCGCACGGGACAGCTACTGGAAACACCATATATTTT. Amino acids: CASSHGTATGNTIYF.